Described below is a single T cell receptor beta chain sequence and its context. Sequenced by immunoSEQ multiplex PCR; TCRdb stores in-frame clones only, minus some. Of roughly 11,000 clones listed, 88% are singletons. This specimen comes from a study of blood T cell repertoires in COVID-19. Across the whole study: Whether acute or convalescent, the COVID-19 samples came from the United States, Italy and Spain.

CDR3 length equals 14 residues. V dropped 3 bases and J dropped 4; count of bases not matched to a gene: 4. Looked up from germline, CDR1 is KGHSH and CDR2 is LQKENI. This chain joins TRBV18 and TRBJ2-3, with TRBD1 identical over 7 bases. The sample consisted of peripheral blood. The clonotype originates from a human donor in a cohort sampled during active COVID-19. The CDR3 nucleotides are TGTGCCAGCTCACCGGCGACAGGGCCAGATACGCAGTATTTT. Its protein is CASSPATGPDTQYF. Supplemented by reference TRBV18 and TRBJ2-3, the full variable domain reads NAGVMQNPRHLVRRRGQEARLRCSPMKGHSHVYWYRQLPEEGLKFMVYLQKENIIDESGMPKERFSAEFPKEGPSILRIQQVVRGDSAAYFCASSPATGPDTQYFGPGTRLTVL.